The 5 T cell receptor beta chains given below trace back to one sample, sequenced in a study of identical twins. TCRdb re-called the 5' RACE reads with MiXCR, one entry per CDR3 protein. This table has 1.5 million to 2 million distinct CDR3 sequences, about 32% appearing once. The sample taken for sequencing was cord blood. These TCRs come from a newborn girl in good health.

V usage is TRBV4-1 and J usage is TRBJ2-3; 7 nucleotides line up with TRBD2. Germline values: CDR1 MGHRA, CDR2 YSYEKL. The CDR3 is 16 residues long. Trimming at V came to 2 bases and at J to 9 bases, leaving 14 bases not matched to a gene. The CDR3, as DNA: TGCGCCAGCAGCCAATTTCTGCGGGGGAACACACAAACGCAGTATTTT. The encoded protein is CASSQFLRGNTQTQYF.

With respect to this clonotype: A much larger clonotype is one base distant, so this may be a read error. The CDR3 DNA reads as TGCAGCGGCCGACCCGGGACTAGGGAGCAGTACTTC. Translation gives CSGRPGTREQYF. The chain has TRBV29-1 and TRBJ2-7, with TRBD2 matching 8 bases. The CDR3 runs 12 residues. CDR1 and CDR2 (germline): SQVTM, ANQGSEA. V lost 7 bases to trimming and J lost 7 bases; unmatched junction nucleotides: 9.

This clonotype was observed a few times. The chain recombines TRBV28 with TRBJ2-7, with TRBD1 identical over 7 bases. The CDR3 is 15 amino acids. Trimming took 1 base from V and 2 from J; bases not matched to a gene: 5. The germline V gene encodes CDR1 MDHEN and CDR2 SYDVKM. CDR3 DNA: TGTGCCAGCAGTTTATTACCGGGACAGACCTACGAGCAGTACTTC. Protein product: CASSLLPGQTYEQYF. Filled out from reference TRBV28 and TRBJ2-7, the complete variable domain reads DVKVTQSSRYLVKRTGEKVFLECVQDMDHENMFWYRQDPGLGLRLIYFSYDVKMKEKGDIPEGYSVSREKKERFSLILESASTNQTSMYLCASSLLPGQTYEQYFGPGTRLTVT.

This clonotype was seen a few times. The chain combines TRBV12-3 or TRBV12-4 with TRBJ2-7, with 10 nucleotides matching TRBD2. The V segment lost 6 bases and the J segment 3 bases; nucleotides outside the gene matches: 5. The CDR3 is 14 amino acids. The CDR3 is CASRDERGGYEQYF. The CDR3 DNA follows: TGTGCCAGCAGGGATGAGCGGGGGGGCTACGAGCAGTACTTC.

This clonotype was observed at least ten times. The V gene is TRBV11-2, the J gene TRBJ1-2; 10 nucleotides align to TRBD1. In germline, CDR1 is SGHAT, CDR2 FQNNGV. The trim removed 1 base at V and 7 bases at J, leaving 6 bases unmatched. This CDR3 spans 15 amino acids. CDR3 DNA: TGTGCCAGCAGCTTAGTAGGGGACAGGGGCCGTGGCTACACCTTC. The encoded protein is CASSLVGDRGRGYTF.